This TCR beta chain was documented in a study of human T cells and chemical hapten exposure. Overall study: Throughout the approximately 24-week study, diphenylcyclopropenone was applied weekly to the patients' scalps. Study-wide points: There was no change with DPC sensitization in TCRs above 1 in 1000 frequency.

Time point indicated: patch test 1, 2 weeks after DPC sensitization. Treatment given: therapeutic diphenylcyclopropenone sensitization with weekly scalp DPC. About this clonotype: The antigen remains undetermined.

This CDR3 has 16 amino acids. V was clipped by 1 base and J by 3 bases; unmatched bases: 8. Germline CDR1 MGHRA, CDR2 YSYEKL. Each CDR3 protein gets one entry after TCRdb re-called the RACE reads with MiXCR. Among 80,000 to 100,000 distinct CDR3 sequences, under 15% were seen once, and the ten largest hold around 2.2%. This TCR was recovered from a woman in her 40s with alopecia areata. Some clones in this sample may be carry-over from other donors' samples. This specimen was whole blood, taken in connection with sensitization to the hapten diphenylcyclopropenone (DPC). V is TRBV4-1 and J is TRBJ2-7; 8 bases map to TRBD1. The CDR3 DNA is TGCGCCAGCAGCCAAGTCGCCCAGGGGGCGTTCTACGAGCAGTACTTC. Translation gives CASSQVAQGAFYEQYF.